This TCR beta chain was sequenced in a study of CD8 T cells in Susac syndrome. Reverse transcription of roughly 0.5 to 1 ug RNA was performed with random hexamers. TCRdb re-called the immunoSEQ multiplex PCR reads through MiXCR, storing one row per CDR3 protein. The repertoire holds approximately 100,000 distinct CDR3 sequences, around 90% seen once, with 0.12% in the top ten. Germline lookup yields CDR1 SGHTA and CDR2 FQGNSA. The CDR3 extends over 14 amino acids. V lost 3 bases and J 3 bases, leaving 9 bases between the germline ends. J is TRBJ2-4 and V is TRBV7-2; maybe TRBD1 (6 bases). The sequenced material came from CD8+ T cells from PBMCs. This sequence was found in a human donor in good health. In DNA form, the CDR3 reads TGTGCCAGCAGCTTGGGACACCTCAAAAACATTCAGTACTTC. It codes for CASSLGHLKNIQYF.